The rows below give T cell receptor beta chains drawn from one sample of a study of cytomegalovirus exposure and HLA in healthy donors. Measured with immunoSEQ multiplex PCR; TCRdb has only the in-frame clones, and not every one. The sample lists about 160,000 clones; 81% were seen once. Sequencing used PBMCs. The source of these receptors is a woman aged 18-30 years in good health and CMV-seronegative. The CDR3 runs from the conserved cysteine through the conserved F or W. The D gene is left open where the match is weak. Where a row states a size, it is once, few, many or the class of an expanded clone; other rows omit it.

>-|TRBV9|TRBJ2-3|TRBD2
CASSVYGGGADTQYF
TGTGCCAGCAGCGTATATGGCGGGGGGGCAGATACGCAGTATTTT
>few|TRBV11-2|TRBJ1-5|-
CASSLESNQPQHF
TGTGCCAGCAGCTTGGAGAGCAATCAGCCCCAGCATTTT
>-|TRBV10-3|TRBJ1-5|TRBD1
CAIRGTDQPQHF
TGTGCCATCAGGGGGACAGATCAGCCCCAGCATTTT
>-|TRBV7-9|TRBJ2-1|-
CASSRNSSYNEQFF
TGTGCCAGCAGCCGCAACAGCTCCTACAATGAGCAGTTCTTC
>-|TRBV5-6|TRBJ1-2|TRBD1
CASSPQGARGYTF
TGTGCCAGCAGCCCACAGGGGGCGAGAGGCTACACCTTC
>-|TRBV9|TRBJ2-1|TRBD2
CASSGLIAGIANEQFF
TGTGCCAGCAGCGGACTTATAGCGGGGATAGCGAATGAGCAGTTCTTC
>-|TRBV15|TRBJ1-2|-
CATSRAGSGRGYTF
TGTGCCACCAGCAGAGCTGGGAGTGGGAGGGGCTACACCTTC
>-|TRBV5-4|TRBJ2-2|TRBD2
CASSLNPSGINTGELFF
TGTGCCAGCAGCCTCAACCCGAGCGGGATAAACACCGGGGAGCTGTTTTTT
>-|TRBV6-5|TRBJ2-7|-
CASSNYGEPSYEQYF
TGTGCCAGCAGTAACTACGGGGAACCCTCCTACGAGCAGTACTTC
>-|TRBV10-1|TRBJ2-7|TRBD2
CASSRTSYEQYF
TGCGCCAGCAGTAGGACTAGCTACGAGCAGTACTTC
>-|TRBV5-4|TRBJ1-5|-
CATTSGGRSNQPQHF
TGTGCCACCACCTCGGGCGGGAGAAGCAATCAGCCCCAGCATTTT
>-|TRBV29-1|TRBJ2-1|TRBD1
CSVGPGQDYNEQFF
TGCAGCGTTGGCCCAGGACAGGACTACAATGAGCAGTTCTTC
>-|TRBV10-2|TRBJ2-7|-
CASSTDVSYEQYF
TGCGCCAGCAGCACAGACGTCTCCTACGAGCAGTACTTC
>-|TRBV11-1|TRBJ1-2|-
CASSPNAGGNYGYTF
TGTGCCAGCAGCCCCAACGCGGGGGGGAACTATGGCTACACCTTC